These T cell receptor beta chains were read from a single sample in a study of blood T cell repertoires in COVID-19. TCRdb's table, derived via immunoSEQ multiplex PCR, lists solely in-frame clones and lacks some. The data show just over 95,000 clones, with 75% to 85% seen just once and around 4.1% held by the top ten. The sequencing sample was made of peripheral blood. These receptors came from a man in his sixties with acute or convalescent COVID-19. CDR3s leave out the opening cysteine and the closing phenylalanine or tryptophan.

>TRBV10-1
ASSEAGSSYNEQF
>TRBV6-5
ASTPGGSEAF
>TRBV11-3
ASSPRGGYTEAF
>TRBV2
ASKEGASYEQY
>TRBV2
ASSVDYPSYNEQF
>TRBV6-5
ASRQGASTDTQY
>TRBV6-5
ASSYSQGREAF
>TRBV12-3/TRBV12-4
ASSTGSYEQY
>TRBV29-1
SVEGVLAGAYEQF
>TRBV7-2
ASSASGAAVH
>TRBV13
ASSWGQQETQY
>TRBV30
AWGDRAST
>TRBV5-1
ASSFGQGARNEQF
>TRBV9
ASSVGGGGGPPVTQY
>TRBV19
ASSDYAGGQPQH
>TRBV3-1/TRBV3-2
ASSQDQSNYGYT
>TRBV5-1
ASSQQGGSYEQY
>TRBV19
ASSWDRGTEAF
>TRBV24-1
ATSDFEGTEAF
>TRBV27
ASSLEAEAF
>TRBV10-2
ASLGQLGENSPLH
>TRBV4-1
ASSPNRGTGELF
>TRBV4-1
ASSQANLYTGELF
>TRBV18
ASSPSLGGQGEEEQF
>TRBV24-1
ATSDTGTSINEQF
>TRBV24-1
ATSDSSAGLASEQF
>TRBV11-2
ASSPPSGSYEQY
>TRBV5-4
ASSLGRNTEAF
>TRBV5-8
ASSLEAGRAYGYT
>TRBV10-3
AISESVVAGAAYNEQF